This passage covers 5 T cell receptor beta chains from one sample sequenced in a study of T cell responses to AZD1222 COVID-19 vaccine (dated by TCRdb to about 2021). Library preparation used the immunoSEQ multiplex PCR assay. TCRdb carries this immuneACCESS record with in-frame sequences only. Its versions omit some clonotypes, under half of them owing to an unresolved V gene in the studies checked, with the rest unexplained. The sample table holds 150,000 to 200,000 clones, of which around 92% were seen once. The ten top clones hold roughly 1.4% of the sample. In light of the paper, this sample's time point label describes: about 28 days (+/-7) after the second vaccine dose. Sample: peripheral blood, taken 28 days after the second AZD1222 dose. All receptors derive from an adult who received the AZD1222 COVID-19 vaccine.

The chain combines TRBV12-3 or TRBV12-4 with TRBJ1-2; D is unresolved. This CDR3 comprises 12 residues. Trimming cost V 3 bases and J 5 bases, with 7 bases left between them. The CDR3 coding sequence is TGTGCCAGCAGTTTGGCGGCGTATGGCTACACCTTC. It yields the protein CASSLAAYGYTF.

CDR3 DNA sequence: TGTGCCAGCAGCTTAGGACAGGGGACTGAAGCTTTCTTT. Amino acid sequence: CASSLGQGTEAFF. The chain is built from TRBV7-2 and TRBJ1-1; the match to TRBD1 covers 8 bases. Germline values: CDR1 SGHTA, CDR2 FQGNSA. Unmatched junction bases numbered 0, after V lost 1 base and J lost 5 bases. The CDR3 has 13 amino acids.

The chain couples TRBV25-1 to TRBJ2-7; D uncertain. The CDR3 is 14 amino acids. Germline lookup yields CDR1 MGHDK and CDR2 SYGVNS. V gave up 1 base and J gave up 3 bases, with 10 bases separating them. CDR3 protein: CASSESPTHYEQYF. The DNA of the CDR3 is TGTGCCAGCAGTGAATCCCCCACCCACTACGAGCAGTACTTC.

This chain joins TRBV6-5 and TRBJ1-5; D is undetermined. The ends were cut back, 10 bases at V and 4 bases at J, with 14 bases in the middle. The germline V gene has CDR1 MNHEY and CDR2 SVGAGI. This CDR3 is 13 amino acids long. CDR3 in DNA: TGTGCCACCCACTTAGCTTCAAATCAGCCCCAGCATTTT. Translating it yields CATHLASNQPQHF.

This clone was recorded once. The V call is TRBV6-5, the J call TRBJ2-7; 7 bases align to TRBD1. Germline V CDR1 and CDR2: MNHEY, SVGAGI. The CDR3 sequence is 15 residues long. Trimming took 6 bases from V and 0 from J; bases not matched to a gene: 8. CDR3 protein: CASSTTDRFSYEQYF. In DNA form, the CDR3 reads TGTGCCAGCAGCACTACGGACAGGTTCTCCTACGAGCAGTACTTC.